These 10 T cell receptor beta chains were sequenced from one sample in a study of T cell responses to AZD1222 COVID-19 vaccine. Sequenced by immunoSEQ multiplex PCR; TCRdb stores in-frame clones only, minus some. Seen here are some 170,000 clones, 75% to 90% observed once, and the top ten hold 3.5% to 5.5%. The specimen comprised peripheral blood, sampled 28 days after the second dose of the MenACWY control vaccine. These receptors all stem from an adult who received the MenACWY meningococcal vaccine as a control.

The chain uses TRBV15 and TRBJ1-5, with D unclear. Germline V gives CDR1 LNHNV, CDR2 YYDKDF (reference sequence). The CDR3 contains 14 residues. The V and J ends lost 4 bases and 4 bases respectively, with 11 bases between them. DNA for the CDR3: TGTGCCACCAGCACGACGGACCTGAATCAGCCCCAGCATTTT. This sequence encodes CATSTTDLNQPQHF.

This chain joins TRBV3-1 (or the pseudogene TRBV3-2) and TRBJ2-1; TRBD2 aligns across 8 bases. The CDR3 is 13 residues long. Trimming took 3 bases from V and 9 from J; bases not matched to a gene: 4. Germline CDR1 LGHDT, CDR2 YNNKEL (reference sequence). The CDR3 DNA follows: TGTGCCAGCAGCCACGGACTAGCAGGTGAGCAGTTCTTC. Protein product: CASSHGLAGEQFF.

V usage is TRBV15 and J usage is TRBJ1-1; 10 bases agree with TRBD1. The CDR3 length is 16 residues. Germline assignment: CDR1 LNHNV and CDR2 YYDKDF (reference sequence). After removal of 2 bases from V and 4 bases from J, the junction contained 7 bases not matched to a gene. The CDR3 protein is CATSRPLTGGFTEAFF. For the CDR3, the DNA is TGTGCCACCAGCAGACCTCTGACAGGGGGCTTCACTGAAGCTTTCTTT.

The V call is TRBV27, the J call TRBJ2-1; 13 nucleotides align to TRBD2. Trimming took 9 bases from V and 8 from J; bases not matched to a gene: 10. Looked up from germline, CDR1 is MNHEY and CDR2 is SMNVEV (reference sequence). The CDR3 consists of 15 residues. The CDR3 here is CASCPGTSGRDEQFF. The CDR3 DNA reads TGTGCCAGTTGCCCTGGCACTAGCGGGAGGGATGAGCAGTTCTTC.

CDR3 residues: CASSARLVGDSPLHF. The DNA for the CDR3 is TGTGCCAGCAGCGCGAGATTGGTTGGGGATTCACCCCTCCACTTT. The chain uses TRBV7-9 and TRBJ1-6; D remains ambiguous. This CDR3 has 15 amino acids. V lost 5 bases, J lost 8 bases, and 16 bases lay in between. Germline V gene sequence: CDR1 SEHNR, CDR2 FQNEAQ (reference sequence).

A single count supports this clone. This chain uses TRBV29-1 with TRBJ2-5, with 13 bases fitting TRBD2. In germline, CDR1 is SQVTM, CDR2 ANQGSEA. The V and J ends lost 4 bases and 4 bases, in that order; junction bases with no gene match: 6. There are 15 residues in the CDR3. CDR3 nucleotide sequence: TGCAGCGTTGGAAGGACTAGCGGGAGTGCAGAGACCCAGTACTTC. This codes for CSVGRTSGSAETQYF. The whole variable domain, remainder taken from reference TRBV29-1 and TRBJ2-5, is SAVISQKPSRDICQRGTSLTIQCQVDSQVTMMFWYRQQPGQSLTLIATANQGSEATYESGFVIDKFPISRPNLTFSTLTVSNMSPEDSSIYLCSVGRTSGSAETQYFGPGTRLLVL.

This chain connects TRBV4-3 to TRBJ2-7; no firm D call. CDR1 is LGHNA, CDR2 YSLEER, per germline. This CDR3 has 15 amino acids. Trimming took off 2 bases at V and 2 bases at J, with 13 bases between the two ends. This CDR3 reads CASSQLSGVTYEQYF. In DNA, the CDR3 is TGCGCCAGCAGCCAACTCAGTGGGGTAACCTACGAGCAGTACTTC.

The count of this clone is one. The chain combines TRBV5-1 with TRBJ1-6, with 8 bases matching TRBD1. J lost 10 bases, V lost 0 bases, and 6 bases had no gene match. The germline CDR1 and CDR2 sequences are SGHRS and YFSETQ. The CDR3 runs to 15 residues. The CDR3 DNA reads TGCGCCAGCAGCTTGGGAGGACAGGGACGATCACCCCTCCACTTT. It is translated as CASSLGGQGRSPLHF.

The chain employs TRBV11-2 and TRBJ1-1; the D gene is possibly TRBD1 (5 bases). The V gene lost 0 bases and the J gene lost 0 bases, with 11 bases spanning the gap. Germline V gene sequence: CDR1 SGHAT, CDR2 FQNNGV. This CDR3 region has 16 residues. DNA of the CDR3: TGTGCCAGCAGCTTAGATTCGGAGGGACTGAACACTGAAGCTTTCTTT. Encoded protein: CASSLDSEGLNTEAFF.

The V call is TRBV27, the J call TRBJ1-5, with a weak D call TRBD1 (5 bases). Germline CDR1 MNHEY, CDR2 SMNVEV (reference sequence). Trimming removed 5 bases at V and 4 bases at J, with 18 bases between. The CDR3 loop spans 16 amino acids. The chain's CDR3 is CASSRLTGTENQPQHF. CDR3 nucleotides: TGTGCCAGCAGTCGATTGACCGGGACGGAGAATCAGCCCCAGCATTTT.